This T cell receptor (beta chain) is drawn from a study of PD-1 blockade in classical Hodgkin lymphoma. Notes on the study in general: Healthy donors were reported to have higher baseline TCR diversity than newly diagnosed patients. Some patients started nivolumab under 1 year after ASCT, and they were excluded. CD4+ but not CD8+ TCR diversity rose significantly by C4D1. The baseline diversity of complete responders showed similarity to that of newly diagnosed patients.

Germline V gene sequence: CDR1 SGHVS, CDR2 FQNEAQ. This CDR3 has 13 amino acids. Trimming shortened V by 3 bases and J by 3 bases, and 6 bases separated the two germline ends. Brentuximab vedotin exposure varied, and every patient relapsed after autologous stem cell transplantation. Turning to this clone: The antigen is unknown.

Sequencing used immunoSEQ multiplex PCR; TCRdb keeps in-frame clones, though not all of them. The sample lists more than 90,000 clones; 81% were seen once. This receptor was identified in a human donor with classical Hodgkin lymphoma. This specimen consisted of peripheral blood mononuclear cells (PBMCs), obtained before the second cycle of nivolumab. V usage is TRBV7-8 and J usage is TRBJ1-3; TRBD1 might be the D (6 bases). The CDR3 DNA is TGTGCCAGCAGCTTGGACAGTGGAAACACCATATATTTT. It is translated as CASSLDSGNTIYF.